The sequence of this T cell receptor (beta chain) was determined in a study of T cells after yellow fever vaccination. For this clonotype: Its antigen is not known.

The TCR cDNA carried a universal primer site and UMIs from 5'RACE template switching. TCRdb processed the 5' RACE reads anew with MiXCR; each CDR3 protein has one entry. The sample lists 250,000 to 350,000 distinct CDR3 sequences, 8.5% to 10% occurring once. General study findings and limits: At approximately 96% for CD4 and approximately 89% for CD8, most primary-vaccination clones showed up again after the booster.

The source of this sequence is a man younger than 35 who received the YFV17D yellow fever vaccine. Sequencing was performed on CD4+ T cells sorted from PBMCs, taken 5 days after the yellow fever booster vaccination.

The CDR3 sequence is CASALAGVTDTQYF. The CDR3 DNA is TGTGCCAGCGCTCTAGCGGGGGTTACAGATACGCAGTATTTT. The chain couples TRBV4-2 to TRBJ2-3, with TRBD2 matching over 10 bases. Germline V gene data show CDR1 as LGHNA and CDR2 as YNFKEQ. V gave up 8 bases and J gave up 3 bases; unmatched junction bases: 5. The CDR3 sequence is 14 residues long.